This TCR delta chain was sequenced during a study of gamma-delta T cells after stem cell transplantation. Germline CDR1 reads GEAIGNYY; CDR2 reads EKD. The CDR3 sequence is 18 residues long. TCRdb fed the RT-PCR reads to CATT. The repertoire holds some 14,000 delta-chain clones, with 9.4% as singletons. This clone turned up a few times. For this DNA, TCRdb reports the protein of a much larger clone, which diverges at residue 16, most likely from a read error; the protein presented here is translated directly from the DNA. The chain couples TRDV2 to TRDJ1; a weak D match, TRDD2 (6 bases). The specimen sequenced was gamma-delta T cells. This TCR derives from a human donor. It is not recorded whose cells these are; they may come from a transplant donor. CDR3 residues: CACDPVSLPRGLDDKPIF. CDR3 bases: TGTGCCTGTGATCCGGTTAGCCTTCCCCGAGGGCTGGACGATAAACCCATCTTT.